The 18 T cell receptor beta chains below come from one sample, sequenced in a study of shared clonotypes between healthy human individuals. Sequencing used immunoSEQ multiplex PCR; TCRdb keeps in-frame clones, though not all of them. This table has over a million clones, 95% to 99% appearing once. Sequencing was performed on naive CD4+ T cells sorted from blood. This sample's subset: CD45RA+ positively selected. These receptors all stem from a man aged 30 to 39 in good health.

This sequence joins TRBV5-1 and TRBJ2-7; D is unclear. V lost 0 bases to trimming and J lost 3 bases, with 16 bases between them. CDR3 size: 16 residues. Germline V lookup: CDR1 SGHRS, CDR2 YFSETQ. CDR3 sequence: CASSLVAGEHGYEQYF. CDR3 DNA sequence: TGCGCCAGCAGCTTGGTCGCCGGAGAGCACGGCTACGAGCAGTACTTC. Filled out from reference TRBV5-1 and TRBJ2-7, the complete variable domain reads KAGVTQTPRYLIKTRGQQVTLSCSPISGHRSVSWYQQTPGQGLQFLFEYFSETQRNKGNFPGRFSGRQFSNSRSEMNVSTLELGDSALYLCASSLVAGEHGYEQYFGPGTRLTVT.

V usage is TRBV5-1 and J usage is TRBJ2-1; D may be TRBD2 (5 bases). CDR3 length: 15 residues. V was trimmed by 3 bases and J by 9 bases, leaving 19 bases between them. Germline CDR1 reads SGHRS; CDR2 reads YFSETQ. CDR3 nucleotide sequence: TGCGCCAGCAGCTCCGGGCGGGTTCATGAGGGTGAGCAGTTCTTC. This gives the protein CASSSGRVHEGEQFF. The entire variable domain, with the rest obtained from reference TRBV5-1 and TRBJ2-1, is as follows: KAGVTQTPRYLIKTRGQQVTLSCSPISGHRSVSWYQQTPGQGLQFLFEYFSETQRNKGNFPGRFSGRQFSNSRSEMNVSTLELGDSALYLCASSSGRVHEGEQFFGPGTRLTVL.

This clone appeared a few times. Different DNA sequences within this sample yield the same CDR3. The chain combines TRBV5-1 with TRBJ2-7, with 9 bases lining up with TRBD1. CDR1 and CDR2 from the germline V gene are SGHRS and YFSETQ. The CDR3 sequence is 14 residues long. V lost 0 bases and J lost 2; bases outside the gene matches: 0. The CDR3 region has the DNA TGCGCCAGCAGCTTGGACAGGGGGCCCTACGAGCAGTACTTC. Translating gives CASSLDRGPYEQYF. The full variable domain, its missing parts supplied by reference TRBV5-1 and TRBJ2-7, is KAGVTQTPRYLIKTRGQQVTLSCSPISGHRSVSWYQQTPGQGLQFLFEYFSETQRNKGNFPGRFSGRQFSNSRSEMNVSTLELGDSALYLCASSLDRGPYEQYFGPGTRLTVT.

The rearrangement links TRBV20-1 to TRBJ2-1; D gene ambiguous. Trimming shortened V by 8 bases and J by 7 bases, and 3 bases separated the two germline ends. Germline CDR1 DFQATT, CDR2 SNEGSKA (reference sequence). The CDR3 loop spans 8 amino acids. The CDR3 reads CSPNEQFF. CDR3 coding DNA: TGCAGTCCTAATGAGCAGTTCTTC.

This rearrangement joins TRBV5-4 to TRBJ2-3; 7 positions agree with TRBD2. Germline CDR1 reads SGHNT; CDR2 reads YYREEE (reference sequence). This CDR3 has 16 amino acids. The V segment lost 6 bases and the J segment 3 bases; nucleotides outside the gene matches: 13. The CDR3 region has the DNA TGTGCCAGCACACGAGAGCCGGGAGCGGGGACAGATACGCAGTATTTT. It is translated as CASTREPGAGTDTQYF.

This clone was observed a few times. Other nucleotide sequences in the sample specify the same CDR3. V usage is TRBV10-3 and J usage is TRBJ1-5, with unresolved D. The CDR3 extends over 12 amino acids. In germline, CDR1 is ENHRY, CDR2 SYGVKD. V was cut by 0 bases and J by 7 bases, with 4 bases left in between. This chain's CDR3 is CAISESNQPQHF. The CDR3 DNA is TGTGCCATCAGTGAGTCGAACCAGCCCCAGCATTTT.

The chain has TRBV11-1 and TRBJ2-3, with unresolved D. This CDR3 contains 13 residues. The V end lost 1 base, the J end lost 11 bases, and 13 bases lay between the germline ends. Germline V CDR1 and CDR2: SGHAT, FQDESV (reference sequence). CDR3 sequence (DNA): TGTGCCAGCAGCTTAGAGCAGGTGTTATGGCAGTATTTT. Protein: CASSLEQVLWQYF.

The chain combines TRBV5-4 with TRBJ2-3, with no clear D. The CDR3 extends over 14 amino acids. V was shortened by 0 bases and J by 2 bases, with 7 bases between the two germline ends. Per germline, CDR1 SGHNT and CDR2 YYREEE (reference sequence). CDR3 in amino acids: CASSLEIVTDTQYF. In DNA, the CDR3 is TGTGCCAGCAGCTTGGAGATAGTCACAGATACGCAGTATTTT.

The CDR3: CASSLFTQYF. For the CDR3, the DNA is TGTGCCAGCAGCCTATTCACCCAGTACTTC. The chain links TRBV28 to TRBJ2-5; the D is unclear. The V and J ends lost 6 bases and 8 bases respectively, with 7 bases between them. Germline CDR1 and CDR2: MDHEN and SYDVKM. The length of the CDR3 is 10 residues.

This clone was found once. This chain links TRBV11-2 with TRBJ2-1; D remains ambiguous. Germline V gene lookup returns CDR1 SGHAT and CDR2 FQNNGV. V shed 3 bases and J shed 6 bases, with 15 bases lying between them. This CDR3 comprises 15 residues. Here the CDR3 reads CASSLQPLYFNEQFF. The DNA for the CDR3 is TGTGCCAGCAGCTTGCAGCCACTATACTTCAATGAGCAGTTCTTC.

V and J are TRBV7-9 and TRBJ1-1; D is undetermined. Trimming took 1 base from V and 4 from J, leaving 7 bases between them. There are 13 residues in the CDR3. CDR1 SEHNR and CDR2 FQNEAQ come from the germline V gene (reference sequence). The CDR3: CASSLVWPTEAFF. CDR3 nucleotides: TGTGCCAGCAGCTTAGTGTGGCCCACTGAAGCTTTCTTT.

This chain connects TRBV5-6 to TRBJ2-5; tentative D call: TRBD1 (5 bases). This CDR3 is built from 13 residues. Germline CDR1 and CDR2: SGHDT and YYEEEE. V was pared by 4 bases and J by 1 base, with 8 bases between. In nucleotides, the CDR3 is TGTGCCAGCAGCCCCGACAGCCAAGAGACCCAGTACTTC. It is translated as CASSPDSQETQYF.

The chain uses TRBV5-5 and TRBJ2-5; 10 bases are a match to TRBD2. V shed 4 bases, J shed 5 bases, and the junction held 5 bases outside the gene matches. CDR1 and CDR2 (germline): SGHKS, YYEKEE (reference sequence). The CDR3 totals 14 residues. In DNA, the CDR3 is TGTGCCAGCAGCGATACAGCGGGAGGGGAGACCCAGTACTTC. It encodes CASSDTAGGETQYF.

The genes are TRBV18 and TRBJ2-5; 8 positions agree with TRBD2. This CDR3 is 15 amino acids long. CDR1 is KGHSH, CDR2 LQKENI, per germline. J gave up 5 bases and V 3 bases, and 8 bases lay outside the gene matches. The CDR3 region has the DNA TGTGCCAGCTCACCGATTAGCGGGATTCGGGAGACCCAGTACTTC. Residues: CASSPISGIRETQYF. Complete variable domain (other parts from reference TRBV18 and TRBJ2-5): NAGVMQNPRHLVRRRGQEARLRCSPMKGHSHVYWYRQLPEEGLKFMVYLQKENIIDESGMPKERFSAEFPKEGPSILRIQQVVRGDSAAYFCASSPISGIRETQYFGPGTRLLVL.

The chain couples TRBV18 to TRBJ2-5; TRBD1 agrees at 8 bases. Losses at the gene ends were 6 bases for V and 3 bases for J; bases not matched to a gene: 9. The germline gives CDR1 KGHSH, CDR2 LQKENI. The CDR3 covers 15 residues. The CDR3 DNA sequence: TGTGCCAGCTCTCTCCGGACAGGGCCGGAAGAGACCCAGTACTTC. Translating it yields CASSLRTGPEETQYF.

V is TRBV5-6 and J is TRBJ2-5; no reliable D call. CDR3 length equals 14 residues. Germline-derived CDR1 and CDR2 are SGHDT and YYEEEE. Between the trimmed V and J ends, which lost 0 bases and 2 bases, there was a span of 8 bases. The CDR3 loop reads CASSLEGSQETQYF. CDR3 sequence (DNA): TGTGCCAGCAGCTTGGAGGGATCTCAAGAGACCCAGTACTTC.

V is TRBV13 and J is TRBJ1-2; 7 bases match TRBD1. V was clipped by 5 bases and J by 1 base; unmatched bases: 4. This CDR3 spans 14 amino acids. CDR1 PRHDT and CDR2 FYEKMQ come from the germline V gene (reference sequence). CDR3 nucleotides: TGTGCCAGCAGCATGGACAGGAGTAACTATGGCTACACCTTC. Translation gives CASSMDRSNYGYTF.

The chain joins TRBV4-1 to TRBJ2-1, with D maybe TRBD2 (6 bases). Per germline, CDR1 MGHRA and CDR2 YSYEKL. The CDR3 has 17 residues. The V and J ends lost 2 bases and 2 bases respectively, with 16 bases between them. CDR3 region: CASSQRAETRTYNEQFF. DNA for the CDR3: TGCGCCAGCAGCCAAAGGGCGGAGACTAGAACCTACAATGAGCAGTTCTTC.